The 28 T cell receptor beta chains reported below all come from one sample, sequenced in a study of neurological immune-mediated disorders. TCRdb re-called the 5' RACE reads with MiXCR, one entry per CDR3 protein. The profile shows about 66,000 distinct CDR3 sequences, roughly 5.5% of them singletons. The sample was PBMCs. The origin of the receptors is a woman aged 25 to 39 with multiple sclerosis.

The table lists this clonotype with many counts. The chain recombines TRBV7-9 with TRBJ2-1; the D is unclear. Trimming stripped 0 bases from V and 1 base from J, with 4 bases between. Germline V gene lookup returns CDR1 SEHNR and CDR2 FQNEAQ (reference sequence). This CDR3 contains 14 residues. The CDR3 region is CASSLAGSYNEQFF. CDR3 nucleotide sequence: TGTGCCAGCAGCTTAGCCGGATCCTACAATGAGCAGTTCTTC.

There are many counts of this clonotype. The rearrangement uses TRBV6-6 and TRBJ2-1; 7 bases are shared with TRBD1. Germline V gene sequence: CDR1 MNHNY, CDR2 SVGAGI (reference sequence). V shed 5 bases and J 6 bases; nucleotides not matched to a gene: 13. This CDR3 comprises 16 residues. CDR3 residues: CASSTSRGGLGNEQFF. The DNA for the CDR3 is TGTGCCAGCAGTACCTCCAGAGGGGGCCTGGGCAATGAGCAGTTCTTC.

This clonotype was seen ten or more times. The V call is TRBV7-6, the J call TRBJ1-3, with D unclear. CDR3 length: 15 amino acids. From germline, CDR1 is SGHVS and CDR2 FNYEAQ. Trimming left V 5 bases short and J 4 bases short, with 15 bases between. CDR3 sequence (DNA): TGTGCCAGCAGCGGCGTTGGACCTTTGGGAAACACCATATATTTT. Translated, it gives CASSGVGPLGNTIYF. Full variable domain (rest looked up from reference TRBV7-6 and TRBJ1-3): GAGVSQSPRYKVTKRGQDVALRCDPISGHVSLYWYRQALGQGPEFLTYFNYEAQQDKSGLPNDRFSAERPEGSISTLTIQRTEQRDSAMYRCASSGVGPLGNTIYFGEGSWLTVV.

This clonotype was detected many times. The chain combines TRBV20-1 with TRBJ1-2; D may be TRBD1 (6 bases). V lost 5 bases to trimming and J lost 4 bases, with 14 bases between them. CDR3 length: 13 amino acids. CDR1 and CDR2 from the germline V gene are DFQATT and SNEGSKA (reference sequence). The CDR3: CSAPSTGLYGYTF. Here the CDR3 DNA reads TGCAGTGCTCCATCAACAGGGCTCTATGGCTACACCTTC.

In its sample, this clonotype was seen many times. The gene calls are TRBV7-2 and TRBJ2-1, with TRBD2 as a possible D gene (7 bases). This CDR3 is built from 15 residues. Germline CDR1 and CDR2: SGHTA and FQGNSA. V lost 2 bases and J 6 bases, leaving 14 bases between the germline ends. The chain's CDR3 is CASSLLGGGLNEQFF. DNA of the CDR3: TGTGCCAGCAGCTTATTGGGGGGGGGGCTCAATGAGCAGTTCTTC.

The sample holds many counts of this clonotype. The chain couples TRBV9 to TRBJ1-5; TRBD1 is a possible D gene (5 bases). Germline-derived CDR1 and CDR2 are SGDLS and YYNGEE. V lost 2 bases to trimming and J lost 3 bases, with 12 bases between them. The CDR3 has 15 amino acids. CDR3 nucleotide sequence: TGTGCCAGCAGCGTCGGGACGGCCTTCAATCAGCCCCAGCATTTT. Translating it yields CASSVGTAFNQPQHF. The full variable domain, completed using reference TRBV9 and TRBJ1-5, is DSGVTQTPKHLITATGQRVTLRCSPRSGDLSVYWYQQSLDQGLQFLIQYYNGEERAKGNILERFSAQQFPDLHSELNLSSLELGDSALYFCASSVGTAFNQPQHFGDGTRLSIL.

This clonotype was counted between two and nine times. The V gene is TRBV5-1, the J gene TRBJ2-1; tentatively, D is TRBD1 (6 bases). Germline CDR1 SGHRS, CDR2 YFSETQ. Trimming took off 0 bases at V and 7 bases at J, with 11 bases between the two ends. CDR3 length: 14 residues. CDR3 DNA sequence: TGCGCCAGCAGCTTGGGACAGGCGGCAAATGAGCAGTTCTTC. Its protein product is CASSLGQAANEQFF.

This clonotype has ten or more counts. This sequence joins TRBV5-1 and TRBJ1-1; 9 bases align to TRBD1. The CDR3 runs 15 residues. Germline V gives CDR1 SGHRS, CDR2 YFSETQ. J was trimmed by 0 bases and V by 7 bases; bases with no gene match: 7. CDR3 loop: CASHAGTGMNTEAFF. The CDR3 coding sequence is TGCGCCAGCCATGCCGGGACAGGGATGAACACTGAAGCTTTCTTT. Full variable domain (missing parts from reference TRBV5-1 and TRBJ1-1): KAGVTQTPRYLIKTRGQQVTLSCSPISGHRSVSWYQQTPGQGLQFLFEYFSETQRNKGNFPGRFSGRQFSNSRSEMNVSTLELGDSALYLCASHAGTGMNTEAFFGQGTRLTVV.

Comments on this clonotype: An end of the junction does not agree with germline; a read error may underlie this. This chain uses TRBV20-1 with TRBJ2-6; D possibly corresponds to TRBD2 (7 bases). This CDR3 is built from 13 residues. Germline V lookup: CDR1 DFQATT, CDR2 SNEGSKA (reference sequence). The CDR3: CSATGAGAKVLTF. The CDR3 DNA follows: TGCAGTGCTACAGGGGCGGGGGCCAAAGTCCTGACTTTC.

The rearrangement joins TRBV5-1 to TRBJ2-4; D possibly corresponds to TRBD2 (5 bases). Germline V CDR1 and CDR2: SGHRS, YFSETQ. This CDR3 is built from 13 residues. Trimming removed 0 bases from V and 6 bases from J, with 7 bases in between. The CDR3 nucleotides are TGCGCCAGCAGCTTGGACAGCGGAAACATTCAGTACTTC. It encodes CASSLDSGNIQYF.

There are many counts of this clonotype. V usage is TRBV5-1 and J usage is TRBJ2-7, with TRBD1 as a possible D gene (6 bases). The V gene's germline CDR1 is SGHRS and CDR2 YFSETQ. The CDR3 loop spans 11 amino acids. V shed 7 bases and J shed 6 bases, with 11 bases lying between them. CDR3 protein: CASGLQGEQYF. CDR3 in DNA: TGCGCCAGCGGGTTACAGGGCGAGCAGTACTTC. Full variable domain (remainder filled in from reference TRBV5-1 and TRBJ2-7): KAGVTQTPRYLIKTRGQQVTLSCSPISGHRSVSWYQQTPGQGLQFLFEYFSETQRNKGNFPGRFSGRQFSNSRSEMNVSTLELGDSALYLCASGLQGEQYFGPGTRLTVT.

Ten or more counts support this clonotype. The J gene is TRBJ1-4, the V gene TRBV6-2 or TRBV6-3; D possibly corresponds to TRBD1 (5 bases). V lost 5 bases and J 4 bases, leaving 14 bases between the germline ends. The germline V gene encodes CDR1 MNHEY and CDR2 SVGEGT. CDR3 length equals 15 residues. The DNA of the CDR3 is TGTGCCAGCAGTCGCCGCCGGGACCTTAATGAAAAACTGTTTTTT. This sequence encodes CASSRRRDLNEKLFF.

The rearrangement joins TRBV12-3 or TRBV12-4 to TRBJ2-1; 7 nucleotides line up with TRBD1. CDR3 size: 16 residues. With V trimmed by 2 bases and J by 5 bases, 9 bases remained unmatched. In DNA form, the CDR3 reads TGTGCCAGCAGTTTAATTCAGGACAGGACAAACAATGAGCAGTTCTTC. Translation gives CASSLIQDRTNNEQFF.

In this sample, this clonotype turned up many times. One end of the junction does not line up with germline, which may come from a read error. V usage is TRBV20-1 and J usage is TRBJ1-6; the D is unclear. The CDR3 is made up of 13 amino acids. Per the germline V gene, CDR1 is DFQATT and CDR2 is SNEGSKA (reference sequence). The CDR3: CSARMGYNSPLNF. The CDR3, as DNA: TGCAGTGCTCGAATGGGCTATAATTCACCCCTCAACTTT.

This clonotype was counted at least ten times. The V gene is TRBV24-1, the J gene TRBJ1-1; D ambiguous. This CDR3 is built from 13 residues. V was trimmed by 3 bases and J by 0 bases, leaving 4 bases between them. The germline V gene has CDR1 KGHDR and CDR2 SFDVKD. The CDR3 nucleotides read TGTGCCACCAGTGATGGCATGAACACTGAAGCTTTCTTT. Translating gives CATSDGMNTEAFF.

This clonotype was seen repeatedly, ten times or more. This chain joins TRBV12-3 or TRBV12-4 and TRBJ2-7; 12 nucleotides line up with TRBD1. The CDR3 has 15 residues. V shed 6 bases, J shed 3 bases, and the junction held 6 bases outside the gene matches. CDR3 in amino acids: CASRPGTGGYYEQYF. The CDR3 DNA sequence: TGTGCCAGCAGACCCGGGACAGGGGGCTACTACGAGCAGTACTTC.

The table lists this clonotype with many counts. The chain uses TRBV2 and TRBJ2-1, with TRBD2 matching over 10 bases. The germline V gene has CDR1 SNHLY and CDR2 FYNNEI. V lost 2 bases to trimming and J lost 8 bases; unmatched junction nucleotides: 9. This CDR3 is 16 amino acids long. This CDR3 reads CASSERVAGGLDEQFF. DNA of the CDR3: TGTGCCAGCAGTGAACGGGTAGCGGGGGGTTTGGATGAGCAGTTCTTC.

This clonotype was counted only a few times. The CDR3 nucleotides read TGCGCCAGCAGTGGCAGGGGAAACACCGGGGAGCTGTTTTTT. Its protein product is CASSGRGNTGELFF. The chain is built from TRBV5-1 and TRBJ2-2; D possibly corresponds to TRBD1 (6 bases). This CDR3 contains 14 residues. Germline V gene data show CDR1 as SGHRS and CDR2 as YFSETQ. Trimming took 5 bases from V and 2 from J, leaving 10 bases between them.

In the case of this clonotype: At one of its ends the junction is not consistent with the germline gene, which may arise from a read error. The chain recombines TRBV2 with TRBJ1-5; TRBD1 agrees at 9 bases. Germline V gene data show CDR1 as SNHLY and CDR2 as FYNNEI. The CDR3 runs to 16 residues. The CDR3 nucleotides read TGTGCCAGCAGTGATAGGGCGGGACAGGGAAATCAGCCCCAGAATTTT. It yields the protein CASSDRAGQGNQPQNF.

The genes are TRBV29-1 and TRBJ1-1, with no clear D. With 4 bases removed from V and 2 bases from J, the gap between germline ends came to 8 bases. Germline CDR1 and CDR2: SQVTM and ANQGSEA. The CDR3 covers 12 residues. The CDR3 is CSVARGNTEAFF. CDR3 DNA: TGCAGCGTTGCGCGCGGCAACACTGAAGCTTTCTTT.

The sample holds many counts of this clonotype. A read error may produce the germline difference seen at one junction end. This chain joins TRBV4-2 and TRBJ1-6, with D possibly TRBD1 on 5 matching bases. Germline V gene data show CDR1 as LGHNA and CDR2 as YNFKEQ. The length of the CDR3 is 18 residues. CDR3 in amino acids: CASSQDSPPGDVGSPLNF. DNA of the CDR3: TGTGCCAGCAGCCAAGATTCCCCTCCGGGGGATGTTGGTTCACCCCTCAACTTT.

Many counts were recorded for this clonotype. This sequence joins TRBV2 and TRBJ1-1, with D hard to call. V gave up 4 bases and J gave up 4 bases, with 10 bases separating them. This CDR3 is built from 13 residues. Germline CDR1 reads SNHLY; CDR2 reads FYNNEI. For the CDR3, the DNA is TGTGCCAGCAGTGGGCGAGGGCGCACTGAAGCTTTCTTT. Protein product: CASSGRGRTEAFF.

This clonotype was seen repeatedly, ten times or more. The CDR3: CASSVESAGGSTDTQYF. In nucleotides, the CDR3 is TGTGCCAGCAGCGTAGAATCAGCGGGGGGGAGCACAGATACGCAGTATTTT. The rearrangement links TRBV9 to TRBJ2-3; 10 bases match TRBD2. This CDR3 has 17 amino acids. Germline CDR1 SGDLS, CDR2 YYNGEE. V shed 0 bases, J shed 0 bases, and the junction held 4 bases outside the gene matches.

This clonotype was observed many times. The J gene is TRBJ1-1, the V gene TRBV15, with 7 bases matching TRBD1. The CDR3 covers 16 residues. V shed 1 base, J shed 6 bases, and the junction held 11 bases outside the gene matches. CDR1 LNHNV and CDR2 YYDKDF come from the germline V gene (reference sequence). For the CDR3, the DNA is TGTGCCACCAGCAGAGGCCCGGCAGGGGGATTCGCTGAAGCTTTCTTT. Encoded protein: CATSRGPAGGFAEAFF. Complete variable domain (other parts from reference TRBV15 and TRBJ1-1): DAMVIQNPRYQVTQFGKPVTLSCSQTLNHNVMYWYQQKSSQAPKLLFHYYDKDFNNEADTPDNFQSRRPNTSFCFLDIRSPGLGDTAMYLCATSRGPAGGFAEAFFGQGTRLTVV.

This clonotype has more than one count but fewer than ten. The chain carries TRBV12-3 or TRBV12-4 and TRBJ1-1; D might be TRBD1 (6 bases). The ends were cut back, 7 bases at V and 3 bases at J, with 18 bases in the middle. The CDR3 sequence is 15 residues long. The CDR3 here is CASTRGGGRDTEAFF. The CDR3 DNA reads as TGTGCCAGCACTCGCGGGGGGGGCAGGGACACTGAAGCTTTCTTT.

This clonotype has ten or more counts. The chain couples TRBV29-1 to TRBJ1-1; D is perhaps TRBD1 (6 bases). This CDR3 has 13 amino acids. V lost 1 base and J lost 5, with 11 bases in between. Germline values: CDR1 SQVTM, CDR2 ANQGSEA. In nucleotides, the CDR3 is TGCAGCGTTGAAGGGGCCAGGGGTACTGAAGCTTTCTTT. Translating it yields CSVEGARGTEAFF.

This clonotype occurred many times. The V gene is TRBV5-1, the J gene TRBJ1-1; TRBD1 might be the D (5 bases). The CDR3 totals 14 residues. Per the germline V gene, CDR1 is SGHRS and CDR2 is YFSETQ. Trimming shortened V by 2 bases and J by 4 bases, and 12 bases separated the two germline ends. The CDR3 loop reads CASSLAGGSTEAFF. CDR3 bases: TGCGCCAGCAGCTTAGCCGGGGGAAGCACTGAAGCTTTCTTT.

A few counts support this clonotype. The CDR3 sequence is CATTTGRSYNEQFF. The CDR3 DNA is TGCGCCACAACGACAGGGCGGTCCTACAATGAGCAGTTCTTC. The chain has TRBV5-1 and TRBJ2-1; 7 bases line up with TRBD1. This CDR3 contains 14 residues. The V and J ends lost 9 bases and 1 base, in that order; junction bases with no gene match: 7. The germline V gene encodes CDR1 SGHRS and CDR2 YFSETQ.